Below, 32 T cell receptor beta chains from the same sample are listed, as sequenced in a study of T cell repertoires in cytomegalovirus infection. TCRdb processed the reads anew with MiXCR; each CDR3 protein has one entry. The sample has hundreds of thousands of distinct CDR3 sequences; 32% are singletons. No antigen has been identified for these receptors. Sequencing used cultured CD8+ T cells from PBMCs, obtained from culture after CMV antigen stimulation. Every receptor here comes from a human donor in good health (CMV status not recorded). Some clones in this sample may be carry-over from other donors' samples.

The V and J genes are TRBV7-9 and TRBJ1-2, with unresolved D. CDR1 and CDR2 (germline): SEHNR, FQNEAQ (reference sequence). The V end lost 5 bases, the J end lost 7 bases, and 11 bases lay between the germline ends. This CDR3 has 12 amino acids. The CDR3 region is CASSPRAAGYTF. The DNA for the CDR3 is TGTGCCAGCAGCCCGAGGGCGGCTGGCTACACCTTC.

The CDR3 loop is CASSITSGGIGELFF. As DNA, the CDR3 is TGTGCCAGCAGCATCACTAGCGGGGGGATCGGGGAGCTGTTTTTT. The J gene is TRBJ2-2, the V gene TRBV7-6; 12 bases fit TRBD2. This CDR3 contains 15 residues. V trimming: 5 bases; J trimming: 7 bases; junction bases outside the gene matches: 5. Germline-derived CDR1 and CDR2 are SGHVS and FNYEAQ.

This clonotype was seen more than once but under ten times. V usage is TRBV6-5 and J usage is TRBJ1-1; D unresolved. CDR1 MNHEY and CDR2 SVGAGI come from the germline V gene. The V gene lost 9 bases and the J gene lost 1 base, with 9 bases spanning the gap. This CDR3 is 12 amino acids long. The CDR3: CASGEPNTEAFF. The CDR3 region has the DNA TGTGCCAGTGGAGAACCGAACACTGAAGCTTTCTTT.

Details on this clonotype: The CDR3 end shows no conserved phenylalanine or tryptophan, and so a read error is likely. V gene TRBV7-6 combines with J gene TRBJ1-1; the D is unclear. V shed 9 bases and J shed 6 bases, with 11 bases lying between them. The CDR3 is 11 residues long. CDR1 is SGHVS and CDR2 is FNYEAQ in the germline V gene. The CDR3 DNA is TGTGCCAGTCGGCTAAACCCTGAAGCTTTCATT. This translates into CASRLNPEAFI.

This clonotype was seen at least ten times. This chain joins TRBV7-9 and TRBJ1-1, with 8 bases fitting TRBD1. J lost 8 bases, V lost 6 bases, and 8 bases had no gene match. Germline V gene sequence: CDR1 SEHNR, CDR2 FQNEAQ (reference sequence). This CDR3 spans 13 amino acids. The CDR3 loop reads CASRQGGTEEAFF. CDR3 nucleotides: TGTGCCAGCAGACAGGGGGGGACGGAGGAAGCTTTCTTT.

The chain carries TRBV29-1 and TRBJ2-3; D could derive from TRBD1 or TRBD2 (5 bases each). Germline assignment: CDR1 SQVTM and CDR2 ANQGSEA. The CDR3 has 10 amino acids. Trimming pared 4 bases from V and 6 bases from J, leaving 5 bases between. CDR3 loop: CSVGGDTQYF. The DNA for the CDR3 is TGCAGCGTTGGGGGGGATACGCAGTATTTT.

The rearrangement uses TRBV5-5 and TRBJ1-5, with a possible D match to TRBD1 (5 bases). The length of the CDR3 is 15 residues. V was clipped by 0 bases and J by 8 bases, with 15 bases between them. Germline CDR1 and CDR2: SGHKS and YYEKEE (reference sequence). The CDR3 loop reads CASSLAGTAGEPQHF. Here the CDR3 DNA reads TGTGCCAGCAGCTTGGCTGGGACTGCGGGTGAGCCCCAGCATTTT.

V and J are TRBV4-2 and TRBJ1-1; D might be TRBD1 (6 bases). Trimming took 1 base from V and 0 from J, leaving 9 bases between them. Germline lookup yields CDR1 LGHNA and CDR2 YNFKEQ. This CDR3 spans 15 amino acids. As DNA, the CDR3 is TGTGCCAGCAGCCAAGCGACAGGTGTGAACACTGAAGCTTTCTTT. Translated: CASSQATGVNTEAFF.

The chain is built from TRBV24-1 and TRBJ2-1, with TRBD1 as a possible D gene (6 bases). CDR1 is KGHDR and CDR2 is SFDVKD in the germline V gene. V was shortened by 3 bases and J by 5 bases, with 16 bases between the two germline ends. The CDR3 length is 16 residues. CDR3 region: CATSDPDRLMDNEQFF. In nucleotides, the CDR3 is TGTGCCACCAGTGATCCCGACAGGCTGATGGACAATGAGCAGTTCTTC.

This chain uses TRBV15 with TRBJ2-3, with D possibly matching TRBD2 (6 bases). V was pared by 1 base and J by 4 bases, with 9 bases between. There are 14 residues in the CDR3. CDR1 and CDR2 from the germline V gene are LNHNV and YYDKDF (reference sequence). This CDR3 reads CATSRGGTADTQYF. CDR3 DNA sequence: TGTGCCACCAGCAGAGGGGGGACTGCAGATACGCAGTATTTT.

This sequence joins TRBV12-3 or TRBV12-4 and TRBJ2-3; no definite D call. CDR3 length: 13 amino acids. Trimming cost V 6 bases and J 1 base, with 8 bases left between them. CDR3 region: CASSTPGTDTQYF. The CDR3 DNA sequence: TGTGCCAGCAGCACCCCAGGCACAGATACGCAGTATTTT.

The sample holds many counts of this clonotype. This chain links TRBV7-2 with TRBJ2-5, with 7 bases that match TRBD1. J gave up 2 bases and V 7 bases, and 7 bases lay outside the gene matches. CDR1 and CDR2 (germline): SGHTA, FQGNSA. The CDR3 has 14 residues. CDR3 coding DNA: TGTGCCAGCAACTTTCTGGGACAGCAAGAGACCCAGTACTTC. This encodes CASNFLGQQETQYF.

The V call is TRBV12-3 or TRBV12-4, the J call TRBJ1-2, with D tentatively TRBD1 (6 bases). CDR3 length equals 15 residues. V was trimmed by 5 bases and J by 2 bases, leaving 15 bases between them. The CDR3 nucleotides read TGTGCCAGCAGTGGGACGGGGGGGCTGAACTATGGCTACACCTTC. This translates into CASSGTGGLNYGYTF.

The CDR3 loop is CASSDLDRGPYNEQFF. In nucleotides, the CDR3 is TGTGCCAGCAGTGATCTGGACAGGGGGCCCTACAATGAGCAGTTCTTC. The gene calls are TRBV2 and TRBJ2-1; 11 bases are a match to TRBD1. The CDR3 spans 16 residues. Germline lookup yields CDR1 SNHLY and CDR2 FYNNEI. The J segment lost 2 bases and the V segment lost 3 bases, leaving 3 bases of the junction unmatched.

The J gene is TRBJ2-5, the V gene TRBV6-4, with 11 bases aligning to TRBD1. The CDR3 runs 14 residues. Germline CDR1 is MRHNA and CDR2 is SNTAGT. Trimming cost V 6 bases and J 4 bases; bases outside gene matches: 4. This CDR3 is CASSRGTGGETQYF. DNA for the CDR3: TGTGCCAGCAGCAGGGGGACAGGGGGAGAGACCCAGTACTTC.

This chain links TRBV5-6 with TRBJ2-5; D remains ambiguous. The germline CDR1 and CDR2 sequences are SGHDT and YYEEEE. The CDR3 has 13 amino acids. The V and J ends lost 4 bases and 2 bases respectively, with 9 bases between them. Here the CDR3 reads CASSMWSQETQYF. In DNA form, the CDR3 reads TGTGCCAGCAGCATGTGGAGTCAAGAGACCCAGTACTTC.

V usage is TRBV19 and J usage is TRBJ2-2, with 10 bases identical to TRBD2. With V trimmed by 3 bases and J by 6 bases, 7 bases remained unmatched. The CDR3 extends over 16 amino acids. Germline values: CDR1 LNHDA, CDR2 SQIVND (reference sequence). The CDR3 DNA is TGTGCCAGTAGTATGGCGAGCGGGGGGGCCCCCGGGGAGCTGTTTTTT. It is translated as CASSMASGGAPGELFF.

In DNA, the CDR3 is TGTGCCAGCAGTAAACTCGGACAGGGGGCTTACAATGAGCAGTTCTTC. It translates to CASSKLGQGAYNEQFF. J is TRBJ2-1 and V is TRBV6-4, with 11 positions matching TRBD1. CDR1 is MRHNA, CDR2 SNTAGT, per germline. This CDR3 spans 16 amino acids. With V trimmed by 5 bases and J by 4 bases, 7 bases remained unmatched.

The chain links TRBV13 to TRBJ1-2; D call uncertain. The germline V gene has CDR1 PRHDT and CDR2 FYEKMQ (reference sequence). The CDR3 is made up of 17 amino acids. With 0 bases removed from V and 4 bases from J, the gap between germline ends came to 18 bases. CDR3: CASSLGRRPNLAYGYTF. The CDR3 region has the DNA TGTGCCAGCAGCTTAGGAAGGCGTCCCAATTTGGCCTATGGCTACACCTTC.

This chain links TRBV7-9 with TRBJ2-7; D might be TRBD1 (5 bases). The length of the CDR3 is 15 residues. Germline V lookup: CDR1 SEHNR, CDR2 FQNEAQ (reference sequence). V lost 5 bases to trimming and J lost 2 bases, with 16 bases between them. CDR3: CASSDRQILPYEQYF. In nucleotides, the CDR3 is TGTGCCAGCAGCGACCGACAGATACTTCCCTACGAGCAGTACTTC.

This clonotype has just a few counts. CDR3 amino acids: CASSPPGAIGELFF. The CDR3 bases are TGTGCCAGCAGCCCCCCGGGGGCGATCGGGGAGCTGTTTTTT. This sequence joins TRBV7-9 and TRBJ2-2; D is perhaps TRBD1 or TRBD2 (6 bases each). The V gene lost 5 bases and the J gene lost 7 bases, with 14 bases spanning the gap. The CDR3 covers 14 residues. Germline V CDR1 and CDR2: SEHNR, FQNEAQ (reference sequence).

This clonotype was observed a handful of times. This CDR3 reads CASSLDRLAGYNEQFF. CDR3 in DNA: TGTGCCAGCAGCTTAGATCGACTAGCGGGGTACAATGAGCAGTTCTTC. The gene calls are TRBV11-3 and TRBJ2-1, with TRBD2 matching over 11 bases. This CDR3 has 16 residues. CDR1 and CDR2 from the germline V gene are SGHNT and YENEEA. V was clipped by 0 bases and J by 4 bases; unmatched bases: 2.

This clonotype was observed many times. The chain has TRBV7-8 and TRBJ1-4; D is uncertain. This CDR3 spans 15 amino acids. CDR1 is SGHVS and CDR2 is FQNEAQ in the germline V gene. V was pared by 2 bases and J by 2 bases, with 9 bases between. CDR3 protein: CASSLYRRTNEKLFF. The DNA of the CDR3 is TGTGCCAGCAGCTTATACCGACGGACTAATGAAAAACTGTTTTTT.

The V gene is TRBV28, the J gene TRBJ2-3; TRBD2 might be the D (6 bases). This CDR3 region has 15 residues. In germline, CDR1 is MDHEN, CDR2 SYDVKM. Trimming left V 5 bases short and J 0 bases short, with 12 bases between. The CDR3, as DNA: TGTGCCAGCAGTCCTGGGGAGGCTAGCACAGATACGCAGTATTTT. It yields the protein CASSPGEASTDTQYF.

V usage is TRBV7-8 and J usage is TRBJ2-2; 10 bases are shared with TRBD1. The CDR3 length is 20 residues. V was clipped by 0 bases and J by 0 bases; unmatched bases: 10. Germline V gives CDR1 SGHVS, CDR2 FQNEAQ. The CDR3 sequence: CASSLASWDRGPSNTGELFF. CDR3 DNA sequence: TGTGCCAGCAGCTTAGCGTCATGGGACAGGGGCCCTTCGAACACCGGGGAGCTGTTTTTT.

This clonotype was counted between two and nine times. This CDR3 reads CASSTEGSYNSPLHF. As DNA, the CDR3 is TGTGCCAGCAGTACGGAGGGTTCCTATAATTCACCCCTCCACTTT. The rearrangement links TRBV6-2 or TRBV6-3 to TRBJ1-6; the D is unclear. CDR3 length equals 15 residues. Germline V lookup: CDR1 MNHEY, CDR2 SVGEGT. The V gene lost 5 bases and the J gene lost 1 base, with 9 bases spanning the gap.

The table lists this clonotype with a few counts. This chain links TRBV4-1 with TRBJ2-1, with 15 positions matching TRBD2. Germline CDR1 MGHRA, CDR2 YSYEKL. V was pared by 4 bases and J by 0 bases, with 13 bases of the junction left unmatched. CDR3 size: 21 residues. Written as DNA, the CDR3 is TGCGCCAGCAGCCTGGCTACAGGGACTAGCGGGGGGATTTTCTCCTACAATGAGCAGTTCTTC. Protein product: CASSLATGTSGGIFSYNEQFF.

This chain uses TRBV7-9 with TRBJ1-4; maybe TRBD1 (5 bases). Trimming left V 5 bases short and J 4 bases short, with 11 bases between. This CDR3 is built from 14 residues. Per germline, CDR1 SEHNR and CDR2 FQNEAQ (reference sequence). The CDR3 DNA is TGTGCCAGCAGCAATGGGGGGAATAATGAAAAACTGTTTTTT. Its translation is CASSNGGNNEKLFF.

This clonotype was observed a few times. This sequence joins TRBV20-1 and TRBJ2-2, with a tentative D call TRBD1 (6 bases). V lost 3 bases and J 2 bases, leaving 13 bases between the germline ends. Per the germline V gene, CDR1 is DFQATT and CDR2 is SNEGSKA (reference sequence). The CDR3 extends over 15 amino acids. DNA for the CDR3: TGCAGTGCTAGGGAAACAGGGTTAAACACCGGGGAGCTGTTTTTT. This codes for CSARETGLNTGELFF.

The J gene is TRBJ1-2, the V gene TRBV25-1; D is ambiguous. The CDR3 runs 16 residues. The germline V and J ends were trimmed by 1 base and 3 bases, with 15 bases remaining between them. The germline V gene encodes CDR1 MGHDK and CDR2 SYGVNS. CDR3 protein: CASSESGRDHHYGYTF. The CDR3 DNA follows: TGTGCCAGCAGTGAATCGGGCCGGGATCATCACTATGGCTACACCTTC.

This clonotype was seen ten or more times. The rearrangement joins TRBV7-8 to TRBJ2-3; D possibly corresponds to TRBD2 (5 bases). V lost 0 bases and J lost 0, with 7 bases in between. The CDR3 is 15 amino acids. CDR1 and CDR2 from the germline V gene are SGHVS and FQNEAQ. As DNA, the CDR3 is TGTGCCAGCAGCTTAGCCAGCGGAAGCACAGATACGCAGTATTTT. Translated, it gives CASSLASGSTDTQYF.

The rearrangement joins TRBV10-2 to TRBJ2-3; 10 bases are a match to TRBD1. The V and J ends lost 4 bases and 6 bases, in that order; junction bases with no gene match: 7. The length of the CDR3 is 15 residues. Germline values: CDR1 WSHSY, CDR2 SAAADI. The CDR3 loop is CASSVLDRGRDTQYF. CDR3 nucleotides: TGCGCCAGCAGTGTTCTCGACAGGGGGCGGGATACGCAGTATTTT.